The next 29 T cell receptor beta chains were all read from a single sample in a study of cytotoxic CD8 clonotypes in ibrutinib-treated CLL. Generated by immunoSEQ multiplex PCR, the TCRdb table keeps only in-frame clones and is missing some. The sample shows 9,500 to 12,000 clones, roughly four fifths of them seen only once. Sequencing used PBMCs, obtained at disease progression, from a patient treated with ibrutinib. The receptors were sampled from a human donor with chronic lymphocytic leukemia.

This clone was detected once. This chain uses TRBV29-1 with TRBJ2-3, with 10 bases that match TRBD2. CDR1 is SQVTM and CDR2 is ANQGSEA in the germline V gene. There are 14 residues in the CDR3. Trimming took 8 bases from V and 0 from J; bases not matched to a gene: 5. CDR3 in amino acids: CSSGLATSTDTQYF. The CDR3 DNA reads TGCAGCTCGGGACTAGCGACTAGCACAGATACGCAGTATTTT.

This sequence joins TRBV7-2 and TRBJ2-7; 10 bases fit TRBD1. The CDR3 extends over 14 amino acids. Germline CDR1 SGHTA, CDR2 FQGNSA. After removal of 5 bases from V and 7 bases from J, the junction contained 8 bases not matched to a gene. As DNA, the CDR3 is TGTGCCAGCAGCCCCCAGGGACAGGGGCTGGAGCAGTACTTC. Translating gives CASSPQGQGLEQYF.

The genes are TRBV5-4 and TRBJ1-1; tentatively, D is TRBD1 (6 bases). This CDR3 has 14 residues. V lost 2 bases to trimming and J lost 4 bases, with 12 bases between them. Germline V gene sequence: CDR1 SGHNT, CDR2 YYREEE (reference sequence). CDR3 nucleotide sequence: TGTGCCAGCAGCTTACCGGGGGCGGCCACTGAAGCTTTCTTT. Translating gives CASSLPGAATEAFF.

The chain joins TRBV30 to TRBJ1-5, with D unresolved. V was shortened by 0 bases and J by 7 bases, with 13 bases between the two germline ends. Germline V lookup: CDR1 GTSNPN, CDR2 SVGIG (reference sequence). This CDR3 has 14 amino acids. This CDR3 is CAWSVGVGRQPQHF. The CDR3 DNA reads TGTGCCTGGAGTGTAGGTGTAGGGAGGCAGCCCCAGCATTTT.

The rearrangement joins TRBV28 to TRBJ1-1, with D possibly matching TRBD1 (6 bases). The CDR3 is made up of 15 amino acids. Germline V gives CDR1 MDHEN, CDR2 SYDVKM. With 6 bases removed from V and 2 bases from J, the gap between germline ends came to 16 bases. The CDR3 region is CASSQGAGANTEAFF. In DNA form, the CDR3 reads TGTGCCAGCAGCCAAGGGGCAGGGGCTAACACTGAAGCTTTCTTT.

V gene TRBV10-3 combines with J gene TRBJ2-7, with 10 nucleotides matching TRBD2. Germline-derived CDR1 and CDR2 are ENHRY and SYGVKD. The CDR3 is 16 residues long. The ends lost 5 bases at V and 0 bases at J; junction bases unmatched: 7. CDR3 residues: CAISKTSGKNSYEQYF. CDR3 nucleotide sequence: TGTGCCATCAGTAAAACTAGCGGGAAAAACTCCTACGAGCAGTACTTC.

The rearrangement uses TRBV6-4 and TRBJ2-3, with 11 nucleotides matching TRBD2. V lost 3 bases and J lost 4; bases outside the gene matches: 3. Looked up from germline, CDR1 is MRHNA and CDR2 is SNTAGT. The CDR3 consists of 15 residues. Here the CDR3 reads CASSELAGEADTQYF. The DNA of the CDR3 is TGTGCCAGCAGTGAACTAGCGGGAGAGGCAGATACGCAGTATTTT.

This rearrangement joins TRBV28 to TRBJ2-1; possibly TRBD1 for D (5 bases). The V gene's germline CDR1 is MDHEN and CDR2 SYDVKM. The CDR3 loop spans 15 amino acids. Trimming stripped 5 bases from V and 3 bases from J, with 14 bases between. The CDR3 here is CASSLGRGHYNEQFF. The CDR3 DNA reads TGTGCCAGCAGTCTCGGAAGGGGCCACTACAATGAGCAGTTCTTC.

The chain couples TRBV11-2 to TRBJ2-3; D may correspond to TRBD1 or TRBD2 (5 bases each). V was clipped by 6 bases and J by 0 bases, with 7 bases between them. CDR1 and CDR2 from the germline V gene are SGHAT and FQNNGV. The CDR3 sequence is 13 residues long. CDR3 protein: CASRGPSTDTQYF. The CDR3 coding sequence is TGTGCCAGCAGGGGACCTAGCACAGATACGCAGTATTTT.

Only one count was recorded for this clone. V usage is TRBV18 and J usage is TRBJ1-2; D is perhaps TRBD1 (5 bases). Germline V lookup: CDR1 KGHSH, CDR2 LQKENI. Trimming removed 5 bases at V and 4 bases at J, with 8 bases between. The CDR3 totals 12 residues. The CDR3 spells CASSEDTYGYTF. The DNA of the CDR3 is TGTGCCAGCTCAGAGGACACCTATGGCTACACCTTC.

J is TRBJ2-7 and V is TRBV29-1; unclear D gene. CDR1 and CDR2 (germline): SQVTM, ANQGSEA. The CDR3 runs to 13 residues. The ends were cut back, 3 bases at V and 5 bases at J, with 14 bases in the middle. CDR3 coding DNA: TGCAGCGTTGAGGAGAGTCCTCTGCACGAGCAGTACTTC. Protein product: CSVEESPLHEQYF.

This clone was seen just once. This chain uses TRBV6-6 with TRBJ2-1; the D is unclear. The CDR3 covers 11 residues. V lost 10 bases, J lost 4 bases, and 8 bases lay in between. The germline CDR1 and CDR2 sequences are MNHNY and SVGAGI (reference sequence). The CDR3 DNA reads TGTGCCACCGCGTATTACAATGAGCAGTTCTTC. Translation: CATAYYNEQFF.

The chain links TRBV21-1 to TRBJ2-3; the DNA was not compared with TRBD2, the D call given in the table. TRBV21-1 is assigned pseudogene status. The CDR3 runs 17 residues. The DNA of the CDR3 is TGTGCCAGCAGCAAAAAGGCGGCAACCTCTAGCACAGATACGCAGTATTTT. Translated, it gives CASSKKAATSSTDTQYF.

The rearrangement links TRBV6-1 to TRBJ2-7, with D perhaps TRBD1 (6 bases). The length of the CDR3 is 14 residues. Germline values: CDR1 MNHNS, CDR2 SASEGT. V was cut by 6 bases and J by 1 base, with 13 bases left in between. The CDR3 nucleotides read TGTGCCAGCAGCGCCATAACAGGGTCCTACGAGCAGTACTTC. As protein: CASSAITGSYEQYF.

Worth noting for this clone: Compared with germline, one end of the junction differs, possibly owing to a read error. This sequence joins TRBV2 and TRBJ1-5; D is undetermined. There are 14 residues in the CDR3. The germline CDR1 and CDR2 sequences are SNHLY and FYNNEI. The CDR3 DNA is TGTGCCAGCACTGAATGGACGGGGAATCAGCCCCAGCATTTT. Translation: CASTEWTGNQPQHF.

V usage is TRBV4-1 and J usage is TRBJ2-1; no clear D. Germline-derived CDR1 and CDR2 are MGHRA and YSYEKL. V shed 4 bases and J shed 4 bases, with 8 bases lying between them. The CDR3 covers 13 residues. This CDR3 is CASSPGLYNEQFF. CDR3 DNA sequence: TGCGCCAGCAGCCCGGGCCTTTACAATGAGCAGTTCTTC.

The V call is TRBV28, the J call TRBJ1-2, with no clear D. This CDR3 comprises 13 residues. Germline CDR1 and CDR2: MDHEN and SYDVKM. V was cut by 2 bases and J by 6 bases, with 10 bases left in between. For the CDR3, the DNA is TGTGCCAGCAGTTTAACCCCTAGGGATGGCTACACCTTC. Translating gives CASSLTPRDGYTF.

This clone was seen only a few times. The rearrangement uses TRBV7-2 and TRBJ2-7; D tentatively fits TRBD1 or TRBD2 (5 bases each). Germline CDR1 reads SGHTA; CDR2 reads FQGNSA. The CDR3 spans 15 residues. The V and J ends lost 1 base and 1 base respectively, with 11 bases between them. CDR3: CASSLGRTPSYEQYF. The CDR3 bases are TGTGCCAGCAGCTTAGGGAGGACACCTTCCTACGAGCAGTACTTC.

This clone turned up a few times. The rearrangement uses TRBV6-5 and TRBJ1-5; possibly TRBD1 for D (5 bases). Trimming stripped 5 bases from V and 5 bases from J, with 7 bases between. This CDR3 spans 12 amino acids. In germline, CDR1 is MNHEY, CDR2 SVGAGI. CDR3 sequence: CASSTGDQPQHF. In nucleotides, the CDR3 is TGTGCCAGCAGTACGGGGGATCAGCCCCAGCATTTT.

This clone was seen more than once but under ten times. The rearrangement links TRBV10-2 to TRBJ2-1, with D perhaps TRBD1 or TRBD2 (5 bases each). This CDR3 is 13 amino acids long. Germline V CDR1 and CDR2: WSHSY, SAAADI. V was cut by 7 bases and J by 2 bases, with 9 bases left in between. In DNA form, the CDR3 reads TGCGCCAGCAAGAGGGGTCCCTACAATGAGCAGTTCTTC. Translated: CASKRGPYNEQFF.

The V and J genes are TRBV13 and TRBJ2-1; D gene ambiguous. The germline V gene has CDR1 PRHDT and CDR2 FYEKMQ (reference sequence). The CDR3 is made up of 15 amino acids. The V end lost 4 bases, the J end lost 5 bases, and 15 bases lay between the germline ends. CDR3 protein: CASSSRPIANNEQFF. DNA of the CDR3: TGTGCCAGCAGCTCCCGGCCGATCGCGAACAATGAGCAGTTCTTC. The full variable domain, with the rest looked up from reference TRBV13 and TRBJ2-1, is AAGVIQSPRHLIKEKRETATLKCYPIPRHDTVYWYQQGPGQDPQFLISFYEKMQSDKGSIPDRFSAQQFSDYHSELNMSSLELGDSALYFCASSSRPIANNEQFFGPGTRLTVL.

The genes are TRBV29-1 and TRBJ2-2; unclear D gene. The germline V gene encodes CDR1 SQVTM and CDR2 ANQGSEA. The CDR3 spans 11 residues. Trimming took off 8 bases at V and 2 bases at J, with 6 bases between the two ends. The CDR3 spells CSFRNTGELFF. The DNA for the CDR3 is TGCAGCTTCAGAAACACCGGGGAGCTGTTTTTT.

This sequence joins TRBV27 and TRBJ2-5; 7 bases fit TRBD1. The CDR3 is 13 amino acids. Unmatched junction bases numbered 6, after V lost 6 bases and J lost 5 bases. Looked up from germline, CDR1 is MNHEY and CDR2 is SMNVEV (reference sequence). CDR3 nucleotides: TGTGCCAGCAGAACAGGGGAGAGGGAGACCCAGTACTTC. Protein product: CASRTGERETQYF.

The chain carries TRBV13 and TRBJ2-2; the D is unclear. The CDR3 is made up of 13 amino acids. The V end lost 5 bases, the J end lost 5 bases, and 9 bases lay between the germline ends. Germline V CDR1 and CDR2: PRHDT, FYEKMQ (reference sequence). DNA for the CDR3: TGTGCCAGCAGCGTTAGGGTTACCGGGGAGCTGTTTTTT. Its translation is CASSVRVTGELFF.

The V call is TRBV30, the J call TRBJ2-5, with D maybe TRBD2 (6 bases). The V end lost 5 bases, the J end lost 2 bases, and 15 bases lay between the germline ends. This CDR3 is built from 14 residues. Per the germline V gene, CDR1 is GTSNPN and CDR2 is SVGIG (reference sequence). The CDR3 DNA reads TGTGCCTGGGGGGGACTGGGGGTTCAAGAGACCCAGTACTTC. Residues: CAWGGLGVQETQYF.

This clone counts as medium-sized (0.01 to 0.1%). V is TRBV14 and J is TRBJ2-1, with D possibly being TRBD1 or TRBD2 (5 bases each). Between the trimmed V and J ends, which lost 0 bases and 4 bases, there was a span of 10 bases. The germline V gene encodes CDR1 SGHDN and CDR2 FVKESK. The CDR3 has 15 residues. The CDR3, as DNA: TGTGCCAGCAGCCAAGATCTGGGACCTTACAATGAGCAGTTCTTC. It yields the protein CASSQDLGPYNEQFF.

The gene calls are TRBV18 and TRBJ2-1, with TRBD1 matching over 7 bases. Germline V gives CDR1 KGHSH, CDR2 LQKENI. The trim removed 3 bases at V and 5 bases at J, leaving 4 bases unmatched. The CDR3 has 14 amino acids. CDR3 nucleotides: TGTGCCAGCTCACCGTCTCAGGGGGACAATGAGCAGTTCTTC. It translates to CASSPSQGDNEQFF.

Points on this clone: This sequence may be a read error, since a much larger clone differs from it by one base. The chain uses TRBV7-9 and TRBJ2-2, with TRBD2 matching 14 bases. The length of the CDR3 is 15 residues. V dropped 3 bases and J dropped 6; count of bases not matched to a gene: 0. Germline V gene lookup returns CDR1 SEHNR and CDR2 FQNEAQ (reference sequence). CDR3 sequence (DNA): TGTGCCAGCAGCTTGGGACTAGCGGGAGCCGGGGAGCTGTTTTTT. Amino acid sequence: CASSLGLAGAGELFF.

This chain joins TRBV28 and TRBJ1-5; 8 bases line up with TRBD1. Trimming took 6 bases from V and 6 from J; bases not matched to a gene: 10. CDR1 and CDR2 from the germline V gene are MDHEN and SYDVKM. The CDR3 has 15 amino acids. CDR3 DNA sequence: TGTGCCAGCAGCCCCAGGGGGCTAGGGGGTCAGCCCCAGCATTTT. It translates to CASSPRGLGGQPQHF.